The 19 T cell receptor beta chains below come from one sample, sequenced in a study of blood T cell repertoires in COVID-19. Assay: immunoSEQ multiplex PCR; the TCRdb copy retains only in-frame clones and omits some. The sample shows 280,000 or so clones, 85% to 90% of them seen only once. Input material: PBMCs or T cells enriched from blood (not recorded which). The receptors here all came from a woman aged 18-30 years with acute COVID-19.

The V call is TRBV6-5, the J call TRBJ1-1, with no clear D. Deletions cut 6 bases from V and 5 bases from J, with 16 bases between. CDR1 and CDR2 (germline): MNHEY, SVGAGI. The CDR3 is made up of 14 amino acids. As DNA, the CDR3 is TGTGCCAGCAGCCCCGACCCCCCGGGGACTGAAGCTTTCTTT. This codes for CASSPDPPGTEAFF.

This chain links TRBV9 with TRBJ2-1; the match to TRBD2 covers 7 bases. After removal of 6 bases from V and 5 bases from J, the junction contained 5 bases not matched to a gene. CDR1 is SGDLS and CDR2 is YYNGEE in the germline V gene. The CDR3 is made up of 13 amino acids. As DNA, the CDR3 is TGTGCCAGCAAGTCTAGCGGTAACAATGAGCAGTTCTTC. This codes for CASKSSGNNEQFF.

The chain employs TRBV9 and TRBJ2-1; TRBD2 matches 7 bases. There are 17 residues in the CDR3. The junction had 9 bases not matched to a gene; V was cut back by 1 base and J by 2 bases. Germline CDR1 and CDR2: SGDLS and YYNGEE. DNA for the CDR3: TGTGCCAGCAGCGTACATCTATGGGGGGGGACCTACAATGAGCAGTTCTTC. Protein sequence: CASSVHLWGGTYNEQFF.

The chain couples TRBV2 to TRBJ1-1, with D hard to call. V was cut by 5 bases and J by 1 base, with 14 bases left in between. Germline V CDR1 and CDR2: SNHLY, FYNNEI. This CDR3 has 15 residues. The CDR3 bases are TGTGCCAGCAGTCGGGGTCCCGTAGGGAACACTGAAGCTTTCTTT. Protein product: CASSRGPVGNTEAFF.

This clone was picked up one time. The chain has TRBV4-1 and TRBJ2-3; 10 positions match TRBD2. CDR1 MGHRA and CDR2 YSYEKL come from the germline V gene. The J segment lost 2 bases and the V segment lost 2 bases, leaving 7 bases of the junction unmatched. The CDR3 runs 17 residues. The CDR3 nucleotides are TGCGCCAGCAGCCAAACAGGACTAGCGGCCTTCACAGATACGCAGTATTTT. Translated, it gives CASSQTGLAAFTDTQYF.

The chain carries TRBV27 and TRBJ1-6; the D is unclear. The CDR3 has 13 amino acids. V dropped 6 bases and J dropped 4 bases, with 7 bases sitting between them. Germline V gives CDR1 MNHEY, CDR2 SMNVEV (reference sequence). Here the CDR3 reads CASSAIYNSPLHF. The CDR3 coding sequence is TGTGCCAGCAGCGCGATATATAATTCACCCCTCCACTTT.

J is TRBJ1-5 and V is TRBV28; the D is unclear. The CDR3 runs 14 residues. The V end was cut by 5 bases, the J end by 3 bases, with 11 bases between. Germline V CDR1 and CDR2: MDHEN, SYDVKM. This chain's CDR3 is CASSILGSNQPQHF. The CDR3, as DNA: TGTGCCAGCAGTATCCTCGGGTCCAATCAGCCCCAGCATTTT.

V is TRBV19 and J is TRBJ2-1, with D possibly matching TRBD2 (5 bases). This CDR3 spans 14 amino acids. V was pared by 6 bases and J by 2 bases, with 11 bases between. CDR1 is LNHDA, CDR2 SQIVND, per germline (reference sequence). For the CDR3, the DNA is TGTGCCAGTAGGAGCGGACCCACCTACAATGAGCAGTTCTTC. It translates to CASRSGPTYNEQFF.

The chain uses TRBV18 and TRBJ2-2; 9 bases align to TRBD2. The CDR3 is made up of 15 amino acids. Per germline, CDR1 KGHSH and CDR2 LQKENI. Unmatched junction bases numbered 6, after V lost 5 bases and J lost 5 bases. The CDR3 nucleotides are TGTGCCAGCTCATCGTTAGCGGGAGTTACCGGGGAGCTGTTTTTT. It specifies CASSSLAGVTGELFF.

This clone was seen more than once but under ten times. The sample holds other DNA sequences that translate to the same CDR3. The chain carries TRBV5-5 and TRBJ2-1; TRBD2 agrees at 7 bases. V lost 0 bases, J lost 5 bases, and 5 bases stayed unmatched. This CDR3 comprises 15 residues. From germline, CDR1 is SGHKS and CDR2 YYEKEE (reference sequence). CDR3: CASSLGSGLHNEQFF. The CDR3 nucleotides are TGTGCCAGCAGCTTGGGTAGCGGGCTTCACAATGAGCAGTTCTTC.

The rearrangement joins TRBV15 to TRBJ2-6; D might be TRBD1 (5 bases). V was cut by 0 bases and J by 0 bases, with 12 bases left in between. Germline-derived CDR1 and CDR2 are LNHNV and YYDKDF (reference sequence). The CDR3 runs 18 residues. The CDR3 DNA follows: TGTGCCACCAGCAGAGATAATGGGGCCATCTCTGGGGCCAACGTCCTGACTTTC. It translates to CATSRDNGAISGANVLTF.

This clone was counted once. The rearrangement uses TRBV7-9 and TRBJ2-6, with D maybe TRBD2 (6 bases). The CDR3 runs to 18 residues. From germline, CDR1 is SEHNR and CDR2 FQNEAQ (reference sequence). V lost 1 base and J 0 bases, leaving 13 bases between the germline ends. DNA of the CDR3: TGTGCCAGCAGCTTAGGGGGACTCGAAACCTCTGGGGCCAACGTCCTGACTTTC. It translates to CASSLGGLETSGANVLTF. The complete variable domain, with remaining parts taken from reference TRBV7-9 and TRBJ2-6, reads DTGVSQNPRHKITKRGQNVTFRCDPISEHNRLYWYRQTLGQGPEFLTYFQNEAQLEKSRLLSDRFSAERPKGSFSTLEIQRTEQGDSAMYLCASSLGGLETSGANVLTFGAGSRLTVL.

The chain has TRBV30 and TRBJ2-3; 13 nucleotides line up with TRBD2. The ends lost 2 bases at V and 7 bases at J; junction bases unmatched: 6. This CDR3 contains 15 residues. The germline gives CDR1 GTSNPN, CDR2 SVGIG (reference sequence). The CDR3 DNA reads TGTGCCTGGAGTCCGACTAGCGGGAGGTTGAATACGCAGTATTTT. This gives the protein CAWSPTSGRLNTQYF.

The CDR3 loop reads CASPRTSGSPGELFF. The CDR3 nucleotides read TGTGCCAGCCCCCGCACTAGCGGGAGTCCCGGGGAGCTGTTTTTT. V is TRBV6-5 and J is TRBJ2-2; 11 nucleotides align to TRBD2. This CDR3 is built from 15 residues. J gave up 6 bases and V 8 bases, and 8 bases lay outside the gene matches. The germline gives CDR1 MNHEY, CDR2 SVGAGI.

J is TRBJ2-2 and V is TRBV4-1; 7 bases fit TRBD2. Germline lookup yields CDR1 MGHRA and CDR2 YSYEKL. The CDR3 is 16 residues long. V lost 2 bases, J lost 4 bases, and 7 bases stayed unmatched. The DNA for the CDR3 is TGCGCCAGCAGCCAACCAGCGGGACCGTCCACCGGGGAGCTGTTTTTT. This gives the protein CASSQPAGPSTGELFF.

The chain is built from TRBV4-2 and TRBJ2-7, with a weak D call TRBD1 (5 bases). The ends were cut back, 0 bases at V and 3 bases at J, with 15 bases in the middle. The CDR3 totals 16 residues. From germline, CDR1 is LGHNA and CDR2 YNFKEQ. The DNA for the CDR3 is TGTGCCAGCAGCCAAGAACTGGCAGGGAACGTCTACGAGCAGTACTTC. This gives the protein CASSQELAGNVYEQYF.

This clone was recorded once. The V gene is TRBV30, the J gene TRBJ2-1, with 14 nucleotides matching TRBD2. This CDR3 comprises 15 residues. The germline gives CDR1 GTSNPN, CDR2 SVGIG (reference sequence). Losses at the gene ends were 4 bases for V and 9 bases for J; bases not matched to a gene: 8. The CDR3 sequence: CAWTGLAGAVGEQFF. CDR3 nucleotide sequence: TGTGCCTGGACGGGACTAGCGGGAGCAGTCGGTGAGCAGTTCTTC.

The chain recombines TRBV9 with TRBJ1-4; no clear D gene. The CDR3 is made up of 13 amino acids. Germline V gene sequence: CDR1 SGDLS, CDR2 YYNGEE. V was cut by 2 bases and J by 4 bases, with 6 bases left in between. The CDR3 DNA reads as TGTGCCAGCAGCGTGGGCGTTAATGAAAAACTGTTTTTT. Translation gives CASSVGVNEKLFF.

The chain employs TRBV7-9 and TRBJ2-3; perhaps TRBD1 as D (6 bases). The V gene lost 2 bases and the J gene lost 9 bases, with 24 bases spanning the gap. There are 17 residues in the CDR3. CDR1 is SEHNR and CDR2 is FQNEAQ in the germline V gene (reference sequence). The chain's CDR3 is CASSLTPGQGALGTQYF. CDR3 nucleotides: TGTGCCAGCAGCTTAACTCCGGGACAAGGAGCCCTCGGGACGCAGTATTTT.